This TCR beta chain comes out of a study of OX40 agonist ivuxolimab in advanced cancers. Study at large: Every 2 weeks, patients got intravenous ivuxolimab at one of six dose levels (0.01-10 mg/kg). Earlier treatment with anti-PD-1, anti-PD-L1 or anti-CTLA-4 was permitted, and roughly 40% had received some.

Study-wide findings and caveats: It was also the case that some nonresponders had low normalized T-cell clonal expansion. Relative to CD4+, CD8+ T cells held more expanded clones on average.

A remark on this clone: The antigen is not known.

Repertoires were generated with immunoSEQ multiplex PCR, while TCRdb's copy carries only in-frame clones and drops some. The data show tens of thousands of clones, with around 90% seen just once and nearly 7.5% held by the top ten. The CDR3 totals 16 residues. Sequencing was performed on CD4+ or CD8+ T cells sorted from blood, taken in a trial of the OX40 agonist ivuxolimab. The receptor was derived from an adult with an advanced solid tumor such as melanoma, head and neck, liver or kidney cancer. This chain uses TRBV21-1 with TRBJ2-7; TRBD2, as called in the table, went unchecked against the DNA. TRBV21-1 is annotated as a pseudogene. The CDR3 DNA is TGTGCCAGCAGCCAAGAGCGGGAGGGCCGGGGTTACGAGCAGTACTTC. Translating it yields CASSQEREGRGYEQYF.